This T cell receptor (beta chain) is drawn from a study of shared clonotypes between healthy human individuals. Trimming pared 11 bases from V and 2 bases from J, leaving 15 bases between. The CDR3 is 14 residues long. Germline lookup yields CDR1 MNHNS and CDR2 SASEGT. The repertoire was sequenced with immunoSEQ multiplex PCR; TCRdb's copy has only in-frame clones and lacks some. The top ten clones hold about 0.13% of a sample with 2 million to 3 million clones, around nine tenths of them seen once. V usage is TRBV6-1 and J usage is TRBJ2-2, with D tentatively TRBD1 (5 bases). The TCR was taken from a man aged 18 to 29 in good health. Material for sequencing was naive CD4+ T cells sorted from blood. Subset noted: CD45RA+ positively selected. In nucleotides, the CDR3 is TGTGCCGTAGACAGCCAAGGAAACACCGGGGAGCTGTTTTTT. Amino acid sequence: CAVDSQGNTGELFF.